Listed here is a single TCR beta chain. The data are from a study of blood T cell repertoires in COVID-19. The table came from immunoSEQ multiplex PCR; TCRdb's copy has only in-frame clones and leaves some out. The sample has 150,000 to 200,000 clones; 75% to 80% are singletons. The CDR3 totals 12 residues. V lost 3 bases, J lost 7 bases, and 5 bases stayed unmatched. The germline CDR1 and CDR2 sequences are SQVTM and ANQGSEA. Sequences were obtained from peripheral blood. This sequence joins TRBV29-1 and TRBJ1-1; 7 bases are a match to TRBD1. The receptor was derived from a woman in her forties or fifties with active or convalescent COVID-19. The CDR3 is CSVERGRDEAFF. The CDR3 nucleotides read TGCAGCGTTGAGAGGGGGCGAGATGAAGCTTTCTTT.